One sample yielded the 31 T cell receptor beta chains listed below, sequenced in a study of identical twins. Via MiXCR, TCRdb re-called the 5' RACE reads, giving one row per CDR3 protein. Here the sample spans 300,000 to 400,000 distinct CDR3 sequences, around 9.7% being singletons. Sequencing input: naive T cells sorted from blood. These receptor sequences come from a woman aged 50 to 65 in good health.

Only a few counts were recorded for this clonotype. The V and J genes are TRBV20-1 and TRBJ1-5, with D possibly matching TRBD1 (5 bases). The V and J ends lost 2 bases and 8 bases respectively, with 10 bases between them. This CDR3 comprises 12 residues. The germline gives CDR1 DFQATT, CDR2 SNEGSKA (reference sequence). The CDR3 loop reads CSARQGLEPQHF. The CDR3 nucleotides are TGCAGTGCTAGACAGGGCCTGGAGCCCCAGCATTTT.

V is TRBV7-3 and J is TRBJ2-2; 9 bases are shared with TRBD2. This CDR3 region has 17 residues. The J segment lost 4 bases and the V segment lost 6 bases, leaving 12 bases of the junction unmatched. CDR1 and CDR2 (germline): SGHTA, FQGTGA. The CDR3 loop is CASSREAGGPGTGELFF. In DNA, the CDR3 is TGTGCCAGCAGTCGCGAGGCGGGAGGGCCGGGCACCGGGGAGCTGTTTTTT.

This clonotype was counted a few times. The chain couples TRBV20-1 to TRBJ2-3, with a weak D call TRBD1 (6 bases). The germline CDR1 and CDR2 sequences are DFQATT and SNEGSKA (reference sequence). This CDR3 spans 14 amino acids. With 0 bases removed from V and 8 bases from J, the gap between germline ends came to 15 bases. CDR3 coding DNA: TGCAGTGCTAGAGAGCCCCGTTCAGGGGCTACGCAGTATTTT. It encodes CSAREPRSGATQYF.

This clonotype was seen a handful of times. The rearrangement links TRBV20-1 to TRBJ2-5, with a possible D match to TRBD1 (6 bases). This CDR3 contains 15 residues. Trimming cost V 6 bases and J 4 bases, with 21 bases left between them. Germline lookup yields CDR1 DFQATT and CDR2 SNEGSKA (reference sequence). CDR3 amino acids: CSAGPYSTGTETQYF. The CDR3 nucleotides read TGCAGTGCGGGCCCTTACTCCACAGGGACAGAGACCCAGTACTTC.

The chain uses TRBV4-1 and TRBJ2-7, with D uncertain. The CDR3 is 12 residues long. CDR1 MGHRA and CDR2 YSYEKL come from the germline V gene. V was trimmed by 0 bases and J by 6 bases, leaving 6 bases between them. CDR3 DNA sequence: TGCGCCAGCAGCCAAGATCTCCGCGAGCAGTACTTC. Translation: CASSQDLREQYF.

This clonotype was counted ten times or more. This chain uses TRBV4-1 with TRBJ1-5; weak D call: TRBD1 (5 bases). CDR3 size: 18 residues. V lost 2 bases, J lost 0 bases, and 17 bases lay in between. Germline V gene sequence: CDR1 MGHRA, CDR2 YSYEKL. In nucleotides, the CDR3 is TGCGCCAGCAGCCAATCGATTCGGGGGTCCTATAGCAATCAGCCCCAGCATTTT. Its protein is CASSQSIRGSYSNQPQHF.

The V and J genes are TRBV7-9 and TRBJ2-2, with TRBD2 matching 10 bases. The germline V gene encodes CDR1 SEHNR and CDR2 FQNEAQ (reference sequence). This CDR3 has 16 amino acids. With V trimmed by 5 bases and J by 4 bases, 7 bases remained unmatched. CDR3 amino acids: CASSNAGTSATGELFF. The CDR3 bases are TGTGCCAGCAGCAACGCCGGGACTAGCGCCACCGGGGAGCTGTTTTTT.

This clonotype was seen a few times. This chain joins TRBV11-2 and TRBJ1-4; weak D call: TRBD1 (6 bases). The CDR3 consists of 12 residues. The ends were cut back, 5 bases at V and 15 bases at J, with 16 bases in the middle. Germline V lookup: CDR1 SGHAT, CDR2 FQNNGV. This CDR3 reads CASSETGARLFF. The CDR3 DNA reads as TGTGCCAGCAGCGAAACGGGGGCTAGGTTGTTTTTT. Supplemented by reference TRBV11-2 and TRBJ1-4, the full variable domain reads EAGVAQSPRYKIIEKRQSVAFWCNPISGHATLYWYQQILGQGPKLLIQFQNNGVVDDSQLPKDRFSAERLKGVDSTLKIQPAKLEDSAVYLCASSETGARLFFGSGTQLSVL.

The J gene is TRBJ2-1, the V gene TRBV5-5; D might be TRBD2 (7 bases). The CDR3 has 14 amino acids. Germline CDR1 SGHKS, CDR2 YYEKEE (reference sequence). Trimming took off 4 bases at V and 4 bases at J, with 12 bases between the two ends. CDR3 in amino acids: CASSKGGEYNEQFF. The CDR3, as DNA: TGTGCCAGCAGCAAGGGGGGGGAGTACAATGAGCAGTTCTTC.

This clonotype turned up a few times. V usage is TRBV5-1 and J usage is TRBJ2-5; D is undetermined. This CDR3 is built from 14 residues. Germline CDR1 and CDR2: SGHRS and YFSETQ. The germline V and J ends were trimmed by 1 base and 2 bases, with 9 bases remaining between them. In DNA, the CDR3 is TGCGCCAGCAGCTTGAGTTCTACACAAGAGACCCAGTACTTC. Translated: CASSLSSTQETQYF.

This clonotype was detected a few times. The CDR3 spells CASSLPGLGVAGELFF. The DNA of the CDR3 is TGTGCCAGCAGTTTGCCGGGACTAGGTGTTGCCGGGGAGCTGTTTTTT. This rearrangement joins TRBV12-3 or TRBV12-4 to TRBJ2-2; 8 positions agree with TRBD2. After removal of 3 bases from V and 6 bases from J, the junction contained 9 bases not matched to a gene. CDR3 length: 16 residues.

The chain combines TRBV6-6 with TRBJ2-5; perhaps TRBD2 as D (7 bases). This CDR3 has 13 amino acids. Germline V gives CDR1 MNHNY, CDR2 SVGAGI (reference sequence). Trimming removed 10 bases from V and 4 bases from J, with 16 bases in between. CDR3 loop: CAIRGGPIETQYF. The CDR3 coding sequence is TGTGCCATCAGGGGAGGGCCGATAGAGACCCAGTACTTC.

This clonotype occurred a few times. The V gene is TRBV4-1, the J gene TRBJ2-3; 15 nucleotides align to TRBD2. The CDR3 is 20 amino acids. The V gene's germline CDR1 is MGHRA and CDR2 YSYEKL. V lost 0 bases to trimming and J lost 0 bases; unmatched junction nucleotides: 7. For the CDR3, the DNA is TGCGCCAGCAGCCAAGATCCGGGACTAGCGGGAGGAGATAGCACAGATACGCAGTATTTT. The encoded protein is CASSQDPGLAGGDSTDTQYF.

This clonotype appeared many times. The rearrangement uses TRBV5-1 and TRBJ2-2; the D call may be TRBD1 or TRBD2 (5 bases each). The CDR3 sequence is 14 residues long. Germline V gives CDR1 SGHRS, CDR2 YFSETQ. V was cut by 9 bases and J by 4 bases, with 16 bases left in between. The CDR3 here is CATEAGAGTGELFF. The CDR3 DNA sequence: TGCGCCACAGAGGCCGGGGCCGGCACCGGGGAGCTGTTTTTT.

This clonotype has more than one count but fewer than ten. This sequence joins TRBV5-4 and TRBJ1-4; D unresolved. V lost 3 bases and J lost 8, with 17 bases in between. Germline V gene sequence: CDR1 SGHNT, CDR2 YYREEE (reference sequence). This CDR3 spans 15 amino acids. The CDR3 loop reads CASSSEVSHTEKLFF. CDR3 bases: TGTGCCAGCAGCTCGGAGGTCAGCCATACCGAAAAACTGTTTTTT.

CDR3 sequence: CASSLAGGQGVVGYTF. The DNA for the CDR3 is TGTGCCAGCAGTTTAGCCGGGGGGCAGGGGGTAGTCGGCTACACCTTC. The genes are TRBV12-3 or TRBV12-4 and TRBJ1-2; 7 nucleotides match TRBD1. V gave up 0 bases and J gave up 8 bases; unmatched junction bases: 12. The CDR3 runs 16 residues.

This clonotype has at least ten counts. The chain couples TRBV5-1 to TRBJ2-7; D uncertain. The CDR3 extends over 16 amino acids. Per germline, CDR1 SGHRS and CDR2 YFSETQ. V lost 0 bases and J 1 base, leaving 14 bases between the germline ends. The CDR3 DNA reads as TGCGCCAGCAGCTTGGTGAACGGGTACGCGTCCTACGAGCAGTACTTC. Translation gives CASSLVNGYASYEQYF.

This clonotype was seen a handful of times. V usage is TRBV27 and J usage is TRBJ1-5; D not resolved. The CDR3 length is 13 residues. The germline CDR1 and CDR2 sequences are MNHEY and SMNVEV (reference sequence). V was trimmed by 2 bases and J by 3 bases, leaving 5 bases between them. CDR3 loop: CASSLALNQPQHF. In DNA form, the CDR3 reads TGTGCCAGCAGTTTAGCACTCAATCAGCCCCAGCATTTT.

The rearrangement joins TRBV19 to TRBJ1-4; unclear D gene. V gave up 8 bases and J gave up 0 bases, with 10 bases separating them. The CDR3 sequence is 14 residues long. Germline CDR1 is LNHDA and CDR2 is SQIVND (reference sequence). The CDR3 nucleotides read TGTGCCAGTGGGTGGAGCGCAACTAATGAAAAACTGTTTTTT. It yields the protein CASGWSATNEKLFF. Combining the CDR3 with reference TRBV19 and TRBJ1-4 gives the whole variable domain DGGITQSPKYLFRKEGQNVTLSCEQNLNHDAMYWYRQDPGQGLRLIYYSQIVNDFQKGDIAEGYSVSREKKESFPLTVTSAQKNPTAFYLCASGWSATNEKLFFGSGTQLSVL.

This clonotype was seen a handful of times. The V gene is TRBV10-3, the J gene TRBJ1-1; no definite D call. The V end lost 4 bases, the J end lost 5 bases, and 11 bases lay between the germline ends. The germline CDR1 and CDR2 sequences are ENHRY and SYGVKD. The CDR3 is 13 residues long. This chain's CDR3 is CAISGRVRTEAFF. The DNA for the CDR3 is TGTGCCATCAGTGGACGGGTTCGGACTGAAGCTTTCTTT.

V is TRBV7-9 and J is TRBJ2-1; possible D gene TRBD2, 6 bases. With 5 bases removed from V and 9 bases from J, the gap between germline ends came to 17 bases. The germline CDR1 and CDR2 sequences are SEHNR and FQNEAQ (reference sequence). There are 14 residues in the CDR3. Written as DNA, the CDR3 is TGTGCCAGCAGCCCTAGCGAGGGTTTCGGTGAGCAGTTCTTC. This encodes CASSPSEGFGEQFF.

This clonotype was seen repeatedly, ten times or more. The genes are TRBV5-1 and TRBJ2-2, with 10 bases aligning to TRBD2. The CDR3 consists of 18 residues. CDR1 and CDR2 from the germline V gene are SGHRS and YFSETQ. Losses at the gene ends were 2 bases for V and 0 bases for J; bases not matched to a gene: 7. The CDR3: CASSFLAGVLANTGELFF. For the CDR3, the DNA is TGCGCCAGCAGCTTTCTAGCGGGAGTTCTCGCGAACACCGGGGAGCTGTTTTTT.

This clonotype showed up many times. This chain uses TRBV5-1 with TRBJ1-5; a weak D match, TRBD1 (5 bases). The CDR3 contains 13 residues. V gave up 0 bases and J gave up 4 bases, with 5 bases separating them. Germline loops: CDR1 SGHRS, CDR2 YFSETQ. This CDR3 reads CASSLGQNQPQHF. CDR3 nucleotides: TGCGCCAGCAGCTTGGGACAGAATCAGCCCCAGCATTTT.

This clonotype was counted at least ten times. The chain combines TRBV7-9 with TRBJ1-5; unclear D gene. Trimming pared 8 bases from V and 3 bases from J, leaving 8 bases between. This CDR3 has 12 amino acids. Germline CDR1 SEHNR, CDR2 FQNEAQ (reference sequence). For the CDR3, the DNA is TGTGCCAGCGGACGGAACAATCAGCCCCAGCATTTT. This sequence encodes CASGRNNQPQHF. The whole variable domain, remainder taken from reference TRBV7-9 and TRBJ1-5, is DTGVSQNPRHKITKRGQNVTFRCDPISEHNRLYWYRQTLGQGPEFLTYFQNEAQLEKSRLLSDRFSAERPKGSFSTLEIQRTEQGDSAMYLCASGRNNQPQHFGDGTRLSIL.

The chain has TRBV12-5 and TRBJ2-1; 14 bases map to TRBD2. With 3 bases clipped from V and 4 bases from J, the junction kept 8 bases outside the gene matches. The CDR3 has 18 amino acids. Germline V gene data show CDR1 as LGHNT and CDR2 as FRNRAP. The CDR3 nucleotides are TGTGCTAGTGGTTTAGAACGGGGACTAGCGGGAGCGTACAATGAGCAGTTCTTC. This sequence encodes CASGLERGLAGAYNEQFF.

This clonotype showed up just a few times. The rearrangement joins TRBV25-1 to TRBJ1-2; 7 bases line up with TRBD1. This CDR3 is built from 14 residues. The germline V gene encodes CDR1 MGHDK and CDR2 SYGVNS. Trimming took 3 bases from V and 7 from J; bases not matched to a gene: 8. CDR3 protein: CASSETGSFGGYTF. DNA for the CDR3: TGTGCCAGCAGTGAGACAGGGTCTTTCGGTGGCTACACCTTC.

This chain joins TRBV20-1 and TRBJ2-1, with D tentatively TRBD2 (6 bases). The germline gives CDR1 DFQATT, CDR2 SNEGSKA (reference sequence). The CDR3 length is 16 residues. Trimming removed 3 bases at V and 0 bases at J, with 15 bases between. CDR3 residues: CSASLFRESSYNEQFF. The CDR3 region has the DNA TGCAGTGCTAGTCTATTTCGGGAGAGCTCCTACAATGAGCAGTTCTTC.

The rearrangement uses TRBV24-1 and TRBJ2-6, with a possible D match to TRBD1 (5 bases). Germline V CDR1 and CDR2: KGHDR, SFDVKD. The V gene lost 8 bases and the J gene lost 2 bases, with 9 bases spanning the gap. The CDR3 is made up of 14 amino acids. The CDR3 loop is CATMQGAGANVLTF. DNA for the CDR3: TGTGCCACCATGCAAGGGGCTGGGGCCAACGTCCTGACTTTC.

In its sample, this clonotype was seen many times. The V and J genes are TRBV9 and TRBJ2-1; TRBD2 matches 11 bases. The CDR3 totals 16 residues. Germline-derived CDR1 and CDR2 are SGDLS and YYNGEE. Germline trimming cut 1 base from V and 0 bases from J; bases unmatched to any gene: 0. The DNA of the CDR3 is TGTGCCAGCAGCGTAACTAGCGGGAGCTCCTACAATGAGCAGTTCTTC. Protein sequence: CASSVTSGSSYNEQFF.

This chain joins TRBV7-9 and TRBJ2-1, with 7 bases that match TRBD2. Germline loops: CDR1 SEHNR, CDR2 FQNEAQ (reference sequence). CDR3 size: 15 residues. V lost 5 bases to trimming and J lost 3 bases; unmatched junction nucleotides: 7. The DNA for the CDR3 is TGTGCCAGCAGCCCCGACGGACTAGTCTACAATGAGCAGTTCTTC. Translated, it gives CASSPDGLVYNEQFF.

V and J are TRBV5-1 and TRBJ2-1; 8 bases line up with TRBD2. V lost 1 base to trimming and J lost 4 bases; unmatched junction nucleotides: 10. The CDR3 sequence is 17 residues long. From germline, CDR1 is SGHRS and CDR2 YFSETQ. In DNA form, the CDR3 reads TGCGCCAGCAGCTTGTTTTTCGGGGGGGGTTTGTACAATGAGCAGTTCTTC. Protein product: CASSLFFGGGLYNEQFF. Using reference TRBV5-1 and TRBJ2-1 for the parts outside the CDR3, the full variable domain is KAGVTQTPRYLIKTRGQQVTLSCSPISGHRSVSWYQQTPGQGLQFLFEYFSETQRNKGNFPGRFSGRQFSNSRSEMNVSTLELGDSALYLCASSLFFGGGLYNEQFFGPGTRLTVL.